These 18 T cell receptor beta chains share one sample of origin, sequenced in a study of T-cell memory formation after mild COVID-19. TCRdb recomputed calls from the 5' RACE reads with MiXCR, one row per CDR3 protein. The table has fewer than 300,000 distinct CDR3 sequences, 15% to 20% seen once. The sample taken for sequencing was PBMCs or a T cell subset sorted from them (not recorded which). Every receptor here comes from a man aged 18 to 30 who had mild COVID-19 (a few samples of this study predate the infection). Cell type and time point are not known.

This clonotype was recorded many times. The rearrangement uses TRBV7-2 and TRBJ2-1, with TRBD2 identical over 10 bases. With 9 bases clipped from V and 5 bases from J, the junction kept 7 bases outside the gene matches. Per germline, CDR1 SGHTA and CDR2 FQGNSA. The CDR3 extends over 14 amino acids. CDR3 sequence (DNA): TGTGCCAGTAAGCGGGGGGGCCAAGACAATGAGCAGTTCTTC. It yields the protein CASKRGGQDNEQFF.

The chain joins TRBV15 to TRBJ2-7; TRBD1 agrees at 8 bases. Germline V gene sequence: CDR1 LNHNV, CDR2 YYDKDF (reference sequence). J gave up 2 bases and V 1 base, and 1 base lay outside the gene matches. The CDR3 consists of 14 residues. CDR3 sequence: CATSRGQGTYEQYV. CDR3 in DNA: TGTGCCACCAGCAGAGGACAGGGGACCTACGAGCAGTACGTC.

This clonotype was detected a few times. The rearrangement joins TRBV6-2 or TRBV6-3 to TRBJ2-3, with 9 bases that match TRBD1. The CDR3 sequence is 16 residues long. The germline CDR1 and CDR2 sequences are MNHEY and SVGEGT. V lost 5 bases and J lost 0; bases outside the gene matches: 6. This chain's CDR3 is CASSIPGTGSTDTQYF. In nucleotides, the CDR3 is TGTGCCAGCAGTATCCCCGGGACAGGGAGCACAGATACGCAGTATTTT.

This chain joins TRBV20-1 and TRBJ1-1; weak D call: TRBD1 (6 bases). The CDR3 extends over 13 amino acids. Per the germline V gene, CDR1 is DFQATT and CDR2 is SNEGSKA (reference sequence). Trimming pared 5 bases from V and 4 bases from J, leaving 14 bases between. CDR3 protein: CSARTGAGTEAFF. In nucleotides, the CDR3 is TGCAGTGCTCGAACGGGGGCGGGCACTGAAGCTTTCTTT.

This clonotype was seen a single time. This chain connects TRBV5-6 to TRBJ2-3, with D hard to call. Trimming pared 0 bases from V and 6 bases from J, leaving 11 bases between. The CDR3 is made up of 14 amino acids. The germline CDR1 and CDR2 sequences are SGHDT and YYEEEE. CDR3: CASSLVGLSDTQYF. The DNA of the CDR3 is TGTGCCAGCAGCTTGGTAGGCCTCTCGGATACGCAGTATTTT. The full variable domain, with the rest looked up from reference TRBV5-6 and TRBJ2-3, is DAGVTQSPTHLIKTRGQQVTLRCSPKSGHDTVSWYQQALGQGPQFIFQYYEEEERQRGNFPDRFSGHQFPNYSSELNVNALLLGDSALYLCASSLVGLSDTQYFGPGTRLTVL.

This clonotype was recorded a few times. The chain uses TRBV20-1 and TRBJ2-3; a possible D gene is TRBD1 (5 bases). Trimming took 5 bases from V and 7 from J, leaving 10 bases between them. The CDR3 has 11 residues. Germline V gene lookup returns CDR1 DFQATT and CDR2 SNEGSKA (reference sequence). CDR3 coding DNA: TGCAGTGCTCAGGTGGGGCATACGCAGTATTTT. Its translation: CSAQVGHTQYF.

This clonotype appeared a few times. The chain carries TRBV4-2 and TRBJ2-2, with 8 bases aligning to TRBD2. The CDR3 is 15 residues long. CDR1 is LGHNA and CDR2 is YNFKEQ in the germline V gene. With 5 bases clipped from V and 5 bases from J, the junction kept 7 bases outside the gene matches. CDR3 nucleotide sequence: TGTGCCAGCAGCGGGAACGGGGGGGCAACCGGGGAGCTGTTTTTT. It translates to CASSGNGGATGELFF.

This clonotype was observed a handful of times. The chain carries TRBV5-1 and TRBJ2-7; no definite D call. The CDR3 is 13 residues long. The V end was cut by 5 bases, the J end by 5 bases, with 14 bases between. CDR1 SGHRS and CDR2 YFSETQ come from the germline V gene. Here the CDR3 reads CASSSEAVNEQYF. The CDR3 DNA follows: TGCGCCAGCAGTTCCGAGGCGGTCAACGAGCAGTACTTC.

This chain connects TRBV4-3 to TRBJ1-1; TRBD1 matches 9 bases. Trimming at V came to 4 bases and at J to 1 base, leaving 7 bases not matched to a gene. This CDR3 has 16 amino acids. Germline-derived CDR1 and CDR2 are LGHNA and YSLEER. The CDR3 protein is CASSPQGDRANTEAFF. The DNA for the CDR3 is TGCGCCAGCAGCCCGCAAGGGGACAGGGCGAACACTGAAGCTTTCTTT.

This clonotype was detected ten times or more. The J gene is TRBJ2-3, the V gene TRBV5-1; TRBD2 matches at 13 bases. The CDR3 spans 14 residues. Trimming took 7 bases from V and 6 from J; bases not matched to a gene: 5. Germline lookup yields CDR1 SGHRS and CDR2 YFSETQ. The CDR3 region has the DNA TGCGCCAGCCGACTAGCGGGGGGAAGCGATACGCAGTATTTT. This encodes CASRLAGGSDTQYF.

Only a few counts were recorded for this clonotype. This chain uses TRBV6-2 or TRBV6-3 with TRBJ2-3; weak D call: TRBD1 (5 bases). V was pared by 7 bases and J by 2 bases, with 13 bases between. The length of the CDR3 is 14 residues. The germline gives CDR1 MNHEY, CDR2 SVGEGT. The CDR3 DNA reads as TGTGCCAGCAACCTGGGGCGGATCACAGATACGCAGTATTTT. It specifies CASNLGRITDTQYF.

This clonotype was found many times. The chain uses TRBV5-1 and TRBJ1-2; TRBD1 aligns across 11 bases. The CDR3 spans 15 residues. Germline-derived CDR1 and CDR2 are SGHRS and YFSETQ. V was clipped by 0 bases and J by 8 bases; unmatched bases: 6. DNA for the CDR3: TGCGCCAGCAGCTTGGCCGGGACAGGGGGGGAAGGCTACACCTTC. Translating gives CASSLAGTGGEGYTF.

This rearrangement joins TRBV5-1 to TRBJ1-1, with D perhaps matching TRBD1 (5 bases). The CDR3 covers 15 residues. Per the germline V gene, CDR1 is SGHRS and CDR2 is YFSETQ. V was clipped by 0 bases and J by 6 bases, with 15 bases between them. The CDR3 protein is CASSLDGVGAAEAFF. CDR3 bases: TGCGCCAGCAGCTTGGATGGGGTAGGGGCCGCTGAAGCTTTCTTT.

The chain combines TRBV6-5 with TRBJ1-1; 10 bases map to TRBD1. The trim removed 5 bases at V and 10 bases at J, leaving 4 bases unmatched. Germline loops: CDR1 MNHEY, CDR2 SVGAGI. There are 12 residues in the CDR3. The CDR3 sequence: CASSPGQGRAFF. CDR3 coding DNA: TGTGCCAGCAGTCCGGGACAGGGGAGAGCTTTCTTT.

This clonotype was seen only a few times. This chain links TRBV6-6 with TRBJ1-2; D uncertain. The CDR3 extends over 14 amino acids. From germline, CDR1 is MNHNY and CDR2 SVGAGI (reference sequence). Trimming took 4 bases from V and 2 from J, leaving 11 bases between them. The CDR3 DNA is TGTGCCAGCAGTTTTAGTATTCTGAACTATGGCTACACCTTC. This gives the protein CASSFSILNYGYTF.

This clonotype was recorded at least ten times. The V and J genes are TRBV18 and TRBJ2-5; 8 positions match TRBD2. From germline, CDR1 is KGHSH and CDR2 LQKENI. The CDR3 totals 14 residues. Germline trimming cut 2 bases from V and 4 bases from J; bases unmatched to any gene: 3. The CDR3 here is CASSPGSGRETQYF. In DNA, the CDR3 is TGTGCCAGCTCACCAGGAAGCGGGAGAGAGACCCAGTACTTC.

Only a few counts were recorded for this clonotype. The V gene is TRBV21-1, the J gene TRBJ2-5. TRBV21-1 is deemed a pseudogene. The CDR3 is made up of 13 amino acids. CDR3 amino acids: CARTAVTQETQYF. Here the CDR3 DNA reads TGTGCCCGAACCGCAGTTACTCAAGAGACCCAGTACTTC.

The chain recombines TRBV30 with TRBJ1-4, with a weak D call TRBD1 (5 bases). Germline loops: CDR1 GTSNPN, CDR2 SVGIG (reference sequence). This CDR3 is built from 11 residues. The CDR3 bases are TGTGCTCACCTGGGACGGGAAAAACTGTTTTTT. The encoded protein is CAHLGREKLFF.